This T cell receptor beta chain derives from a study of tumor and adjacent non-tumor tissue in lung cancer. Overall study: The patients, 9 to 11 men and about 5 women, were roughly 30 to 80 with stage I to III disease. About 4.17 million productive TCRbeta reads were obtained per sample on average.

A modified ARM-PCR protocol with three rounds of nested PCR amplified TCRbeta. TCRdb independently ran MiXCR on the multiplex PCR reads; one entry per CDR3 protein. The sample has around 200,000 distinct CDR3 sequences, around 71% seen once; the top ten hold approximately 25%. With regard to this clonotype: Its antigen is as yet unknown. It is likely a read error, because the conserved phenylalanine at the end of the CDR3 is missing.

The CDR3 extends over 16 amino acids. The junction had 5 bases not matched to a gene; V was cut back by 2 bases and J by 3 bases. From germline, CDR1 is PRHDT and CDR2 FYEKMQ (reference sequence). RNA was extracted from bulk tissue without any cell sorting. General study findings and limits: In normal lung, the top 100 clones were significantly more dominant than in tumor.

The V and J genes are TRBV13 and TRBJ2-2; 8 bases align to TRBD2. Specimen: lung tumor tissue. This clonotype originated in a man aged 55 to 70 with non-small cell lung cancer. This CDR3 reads CASSLTGTSYTGELFS. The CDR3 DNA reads TGTGCCAGCAGCTTAACCGGGACTAGTTACACCGGGGAGCTGTTTTCT.